This entry is about one TCR beta chain. The antigen is unknown. Sequencing was performed with immunoSEQ multiplex PCR; in TCRdb, only in-frame clones are kept and a portion is missing. The sample carries some 2 million clones, about 95% recorded once. CD45RO negativity and positive selection for CCR7 defined naive CD8 cells, a population that excluded terminally differentiated effector memory CD45RA+ cells. The germline V gene encodes CDR1 WNHNN and CDR2 SYGVQD (reference sequence). V gave up 3 bases and J gave up 3 bases; unmatched junction bases: 4. This CDR3 region has 14 residues. The data belong to a study of shared clonotypes between healthy human individuals. Whole-study findings and limits: Generation of non-shared clonotypes was less probable than generation of clonotypes shared by all four donors. Blood was the sole source, and tissue repertoires probably differ.

V gene TRBV10-1 combines with J gene TRBJ2-7, with 8 nucleotides matching TRBD1. The sequenced sample consisted of naive CD8+ T cells sorted from blood. This receptor was taken from a man aged 18 to 29 in good health. The CDR3 loop reads CASSDPTGDYEQYF. In nucleotides, the CDR3 is TGCGCCAGCAGTGACCCGACAGGGGACTACGAGCAGTACTTC.